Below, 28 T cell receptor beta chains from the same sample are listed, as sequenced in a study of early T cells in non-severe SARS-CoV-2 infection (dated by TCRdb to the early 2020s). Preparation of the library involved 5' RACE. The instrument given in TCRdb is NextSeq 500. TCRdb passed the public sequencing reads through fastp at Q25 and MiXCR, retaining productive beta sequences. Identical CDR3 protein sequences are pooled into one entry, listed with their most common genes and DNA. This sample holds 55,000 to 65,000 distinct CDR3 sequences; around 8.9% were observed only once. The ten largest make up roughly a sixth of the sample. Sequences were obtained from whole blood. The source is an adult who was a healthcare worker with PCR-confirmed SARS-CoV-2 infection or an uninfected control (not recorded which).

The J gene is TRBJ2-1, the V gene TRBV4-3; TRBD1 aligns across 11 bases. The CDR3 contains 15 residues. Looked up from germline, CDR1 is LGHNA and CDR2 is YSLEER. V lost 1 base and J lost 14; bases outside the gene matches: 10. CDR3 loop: CASSQVGTGGRDKFF. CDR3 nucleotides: TGCGCCAGCAGCCAAGTTGGGACAGGGGGAAGGGATAAGTTCTTC.

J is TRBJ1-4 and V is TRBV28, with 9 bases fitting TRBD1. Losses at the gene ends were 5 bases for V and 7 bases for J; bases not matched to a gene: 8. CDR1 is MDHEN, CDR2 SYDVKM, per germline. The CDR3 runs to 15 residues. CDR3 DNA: TGTGCCAGCAGTGCTGCGGGACAGGGAGGTGAAAAACTGTTTTTT. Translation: CASSAAGQGGEKLFF.

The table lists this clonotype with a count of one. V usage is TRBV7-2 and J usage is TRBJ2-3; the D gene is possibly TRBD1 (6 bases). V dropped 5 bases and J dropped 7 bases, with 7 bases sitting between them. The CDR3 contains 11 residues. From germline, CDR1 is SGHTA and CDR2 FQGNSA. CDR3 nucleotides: TGTGCCAGCAGCCAGGGGTATACGCAGTATTTT. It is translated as CASSQGYTQYF.

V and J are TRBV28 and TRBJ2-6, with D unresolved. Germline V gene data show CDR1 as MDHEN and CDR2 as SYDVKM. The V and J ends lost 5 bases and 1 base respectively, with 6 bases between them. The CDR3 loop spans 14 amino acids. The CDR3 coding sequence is TGTGCCAGCAGTCGGGCGTCTGGGGCCAACGTCCTGACTTTC. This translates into CASSRASGANVLTF.

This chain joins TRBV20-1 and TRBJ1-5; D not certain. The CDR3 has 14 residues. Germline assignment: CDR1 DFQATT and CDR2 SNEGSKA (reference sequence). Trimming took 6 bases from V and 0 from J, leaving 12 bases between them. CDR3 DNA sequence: TGCAGTGCACGGGGTGGGGATAGCAATCAGCCCCAGCATTTT. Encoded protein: CSARGGDSNQPQHF.

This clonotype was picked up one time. The CDR3 nucleotides read TGCAGCGTGGCCGGGACAGGGACGGAATCCTACGAGCAGTACTTC. Translation: CSVAGTGTESYEQYF. This chain connects TRBV29-1 to TRBJ2-7, with 9 nucleotides matching TRBD1. CDR3 length: 15 residues. Germline CDR1 is SQVTM and CDR2 is ANQGSEA. V lost 6 bases, J lost 1 base, and 10 bases stayed unmatched.

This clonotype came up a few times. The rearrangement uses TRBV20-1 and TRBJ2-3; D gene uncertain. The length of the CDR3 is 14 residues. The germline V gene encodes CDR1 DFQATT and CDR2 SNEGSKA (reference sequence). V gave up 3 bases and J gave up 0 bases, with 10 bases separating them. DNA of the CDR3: TGCAGTGCTAGGTTTCAGCCCAGCACAGATACGCAGTATTTT. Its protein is CSARFQPSTDTQYF.

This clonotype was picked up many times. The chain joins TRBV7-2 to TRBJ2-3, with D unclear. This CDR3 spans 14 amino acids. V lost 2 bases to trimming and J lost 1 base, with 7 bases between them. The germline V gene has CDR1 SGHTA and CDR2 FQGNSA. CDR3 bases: TGTGCCAGCAGCTTAAGTCCGGGCACAGATACGCAGTATTTT. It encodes CASSLSPGTDTQYF.

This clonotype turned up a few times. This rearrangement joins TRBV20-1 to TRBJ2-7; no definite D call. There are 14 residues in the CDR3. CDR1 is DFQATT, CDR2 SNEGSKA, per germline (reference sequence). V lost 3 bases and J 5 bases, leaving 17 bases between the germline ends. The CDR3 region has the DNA TGCAGTGCTAGCGGTGGGTCTAGTCTCAACGAGCAGTACTTC. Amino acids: CSASGGSSLNEQYF.

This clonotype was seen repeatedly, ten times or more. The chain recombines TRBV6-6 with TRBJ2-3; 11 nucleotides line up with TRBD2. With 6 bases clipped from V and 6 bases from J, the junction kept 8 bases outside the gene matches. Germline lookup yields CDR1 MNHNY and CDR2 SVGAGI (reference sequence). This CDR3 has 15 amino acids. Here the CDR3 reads CASSQLAGDADTQYF. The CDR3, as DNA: TGTGCCAGCAGCCAACTAGCGGGAGATGCCGATACGCAGTATTTT.

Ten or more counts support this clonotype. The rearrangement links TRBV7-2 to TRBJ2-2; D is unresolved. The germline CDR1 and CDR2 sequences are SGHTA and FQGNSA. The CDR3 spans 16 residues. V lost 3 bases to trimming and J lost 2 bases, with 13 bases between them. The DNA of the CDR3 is TGTGCCAGCAGCTTGTCCAGCGCGAGTAACACCGGGGAGCTGTTTTTT. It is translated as CASSLSSASNTGELFF.

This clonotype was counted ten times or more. The CDR3 loop reads CASSSGTASGNTIYF. In DNA form, the CDR3 reads TGCGCCAGCAGCTCCGGGACGGCCTCTGGAAACACCATATATTTT. The genes are TRBV5-1 and TRBJ1-3; tentatively, D is TRBD1 (5 bases). Trimming shortened V by 3 bases and J by 0 bases, and 10 bases separated the two germline ends. The CDR3 has 15 residues. Germline loops: CDR1 SGHRS, CDR2 YFSETQ.

The CDR3 region has the DNA TGTGCCAGCAGCCGAGACTTGACGGCCCCCGAAGGCTACACCTTC. Amino acids: CASSRDLTAPEGYTF. This chain links TRBV11-2 with TRBJ1-2; unclear D gene. CDR3 length equals 15 residues. Germline CDR1 SGHAT, CDR2 FQNNGV. V was trimmed by 5 bases and J by 8 bases, leaving 21 bases between them.

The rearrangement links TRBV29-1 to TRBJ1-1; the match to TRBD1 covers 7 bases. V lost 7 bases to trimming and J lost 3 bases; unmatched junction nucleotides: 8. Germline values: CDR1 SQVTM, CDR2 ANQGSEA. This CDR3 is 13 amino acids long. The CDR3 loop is CSADGQVDTEAFF. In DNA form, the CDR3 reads TGCAGCGCCGACGGACAGGTTGACACTGAAGCTTTCTTT.

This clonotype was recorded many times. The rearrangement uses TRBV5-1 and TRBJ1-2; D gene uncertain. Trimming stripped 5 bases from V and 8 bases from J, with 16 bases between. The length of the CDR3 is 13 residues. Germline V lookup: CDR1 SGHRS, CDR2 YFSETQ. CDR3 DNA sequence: TGCGCCAGCAGGAACGAGGCTAGGGAAGGCTACACCTTC. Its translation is CASRNEAREGYTF. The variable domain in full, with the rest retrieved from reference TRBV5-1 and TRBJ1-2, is KAGVTQTPRYLIKTRGQQVTLSCSPISGHRSVSWYQQTPGQGLQFLFEYFSETQRNKGNFPGRFSGRQFSNSRSEMNVSTLELGDSALYLCASRNEAREGYTFGSGTRLTVV.

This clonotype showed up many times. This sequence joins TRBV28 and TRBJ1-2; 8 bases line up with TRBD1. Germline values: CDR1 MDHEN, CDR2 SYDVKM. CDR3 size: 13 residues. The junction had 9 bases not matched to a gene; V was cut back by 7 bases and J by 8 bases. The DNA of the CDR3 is TGTGCCAGCAATTTGCAGGGGGCGTCCGGCTACACCTTC. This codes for CASNLQGASGYTF.

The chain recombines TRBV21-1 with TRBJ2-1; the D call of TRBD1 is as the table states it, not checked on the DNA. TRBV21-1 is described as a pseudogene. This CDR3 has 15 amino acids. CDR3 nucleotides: TGTGCCAGCGCCAACGGGGGACAGGGGGACGGTGAGCAGTTCTTC. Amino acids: CASANGGQGDGEQFF.

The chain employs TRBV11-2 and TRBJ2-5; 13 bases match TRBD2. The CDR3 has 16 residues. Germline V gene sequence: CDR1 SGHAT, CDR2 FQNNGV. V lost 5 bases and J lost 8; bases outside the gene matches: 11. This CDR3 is CASSPHIGLAGDTQYF. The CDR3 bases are TGTGCCAGCAGCCCCCACATCGGACTAGCGGGAGATACCCAGTACTTC.

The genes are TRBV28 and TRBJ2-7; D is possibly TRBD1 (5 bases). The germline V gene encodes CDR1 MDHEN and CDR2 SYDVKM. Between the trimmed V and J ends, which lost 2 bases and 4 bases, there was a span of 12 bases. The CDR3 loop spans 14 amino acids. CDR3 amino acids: CASSLSHQGYEQYF. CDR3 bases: TGTGCCAGCAGTTTAAGTCACCAGGGATACGAGCAGTACTTC.

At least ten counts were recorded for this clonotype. The CDR3 DNA reads TGTGCCAGCAGCCCGGGACAGGGGGCGGAAGGCTACACCTTC. This translates into CASSPGQGAEGYTF. The genes are TRBV28 and TRBJ1-2, with TRBD1 matching 12 bases. Germline values: CDR1 MDHEN, CDR2 SYDVKM. After removal of 6 bases from V and 8 bases from J, the junction contained 7 bases not matched to a gene. This CDR3 contains 14 residues.

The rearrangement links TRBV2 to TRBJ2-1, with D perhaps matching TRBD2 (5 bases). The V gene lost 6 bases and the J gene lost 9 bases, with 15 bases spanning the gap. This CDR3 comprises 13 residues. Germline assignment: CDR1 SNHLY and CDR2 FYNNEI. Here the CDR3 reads CASRLTRTGEQFF. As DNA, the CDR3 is TGTGCCAGCAGACTAACTAGGACGGGTGAGCAGTTCTTC.

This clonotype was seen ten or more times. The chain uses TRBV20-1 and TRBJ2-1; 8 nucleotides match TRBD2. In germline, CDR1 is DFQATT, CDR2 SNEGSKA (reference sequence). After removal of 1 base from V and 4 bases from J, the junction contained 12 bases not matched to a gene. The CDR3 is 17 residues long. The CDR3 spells CSARGSRPGLGYNEQFF. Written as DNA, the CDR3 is TGCAGTGCTAGAGGCTCCCGCCCGGGACTAGGTTACAATGAGCAGTTCTTC.

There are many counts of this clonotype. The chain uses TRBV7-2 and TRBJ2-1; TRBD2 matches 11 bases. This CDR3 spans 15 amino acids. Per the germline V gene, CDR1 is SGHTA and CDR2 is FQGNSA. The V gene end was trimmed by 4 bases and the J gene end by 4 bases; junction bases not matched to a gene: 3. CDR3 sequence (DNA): TGTGCCAGCAGCTATGGACTAGCGGGTTACAATGAGCAGTTCTTC. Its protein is CASSYGLAGYNEQFF.

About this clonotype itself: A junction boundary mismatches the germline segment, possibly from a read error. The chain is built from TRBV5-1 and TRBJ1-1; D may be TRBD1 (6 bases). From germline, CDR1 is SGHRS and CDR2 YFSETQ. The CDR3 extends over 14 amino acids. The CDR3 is CASSLGNGDTEVFF. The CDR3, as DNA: TGCGCCAGCAGCTTAGGTAATGGGGACACTGAAGTTTTCTTT.

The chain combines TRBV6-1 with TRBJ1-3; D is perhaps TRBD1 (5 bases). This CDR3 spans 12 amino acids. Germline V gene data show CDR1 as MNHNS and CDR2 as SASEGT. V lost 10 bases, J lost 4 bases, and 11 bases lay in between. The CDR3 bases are TGTGCCACCCTGCAGGGAGGAAACACCATATATTTT. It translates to CATLQGGNTIYF.

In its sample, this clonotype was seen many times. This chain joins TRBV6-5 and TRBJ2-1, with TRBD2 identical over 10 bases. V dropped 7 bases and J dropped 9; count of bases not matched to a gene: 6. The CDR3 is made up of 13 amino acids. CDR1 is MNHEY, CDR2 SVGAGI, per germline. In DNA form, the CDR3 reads TGTGCCAGCAACCTAGCGGGAGATATTGAGCAGTTCTTC. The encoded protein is CASNLAGDIEQFF.

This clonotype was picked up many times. The DNA of the CDR3 is TGCGCCAGCAGCCAAGATTCAGGTCCTCGCGACGAGCAGTACTTC. Protein: CASSQDSGPRDEQYF. This chain joins TRBV4-3 and TRBJ2-7; D is unclear. Germline V CDR1 and CDR2: LGHNA, YSLEER. V was pared by 0 bases and J by 5 bases, with 14 bases between. The CDR3 runs 15 residues.

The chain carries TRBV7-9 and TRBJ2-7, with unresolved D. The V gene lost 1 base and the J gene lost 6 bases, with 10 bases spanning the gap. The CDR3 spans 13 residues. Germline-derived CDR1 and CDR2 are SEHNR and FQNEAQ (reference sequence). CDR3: CASSLEAAVEQYF. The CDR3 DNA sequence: TGTGCCAGCAGCTTAGAGGCGGCCGTCGAGCAGTACTTC.